These 8 T cell receptor beta chains were sequenced from one sample in a study of shared clonotypes between healthy human individuals. The table came from immunoSEQ multiplex PCR; TCRdb's copy has only in-frame clones and leaves some out. Of fewer than 2.5 million clones in the sample, 93% were seen once. The sequencing sample was made of naive CD4+ T cells from PBMCs. This sample's subset: CD45RA+ positively selected. The source is a man aged 18 to 30 in good health. Some clones in this sample may be carry-over from other donors' samples.

The J gene is TRBJ2-2, the V gene TRBV7-6; D call uncertain. Germline values: CDR1 SGHVS, CDR2 FNYEAQ. The V end was cut by 6 bases, the J end by 0 bases, with 5 bases between. The CDR3 consists of 13 residues. This CDR3 is CASSHTNTGELFF. CDR3 DNA: TGTGCCAGCAGTCACACGAACACCGGGGAGCTGTTTTTT.

The V gene is TRBV19, the J gene TRBJ2-3, with D possibly TRBD2 on 6 matching bases. Per the germline V gene, CDR1 is LNHDA and CDR2 is SQIVND (reference sequence). The CDR3 is made up of 14 amino acids. V was shortened by 7 bases and J by 5 bases, with 16 bases between the two germline ends. The CDR3 loop reads CASKDPGVVDTQYF. The CDR3 region has the DNA TGTGCCAGTAAGGACCCGGGAGTGGTAGATACGCAGTATTTT.

The chain combines TRBV15 with TRBJ2-7; D uncertain. Between the trimmed V and J ends, which lost 0 bases and 5 bases, there was a span of 8 bases. CDR3 length equals 13 residues. Germline CDR1 is LNHNV and CDR2 is YYDKDF (reference sequence). The CDR3 reads CATSREKGHEQYF. CDR3 DNA sequence: TGTGCCACCAGCAGAGAGAAGGGCCACGAGCAGTACTTC.

V usage is TRBV7-2 and J usage is TRBJ1-5; unclear D gene. The CDR3 totals 18 residues. V gave up 2 bases and J gave up 0 bases, with 17 bases separating them. The germline V gene has CDR1 SGHTA and CDR2 FQGNSA. CDR3 sequence (DNA): TGTGCCAGCAGCTTATACCCGGATTTACGAGTTAGCAATCAGCCCCAGCATTTT. It specifies CASSLYPDLRVSNQPQHF.

Of note for this clone: This specimen includes other DNA sequences encoding the same CDR3. The rearrangement joins TRBV19 to TRBJ1-1; D perhaps matches TRBD1 (6 bases). Trimming cost V 3 bases and J 5 bases, with 13 bases left between them. CDR1 is LNHDA, CDR2 SQIVND, per germline (reference sequence). CDR3 length: 14 residues. For the CDR3, the DNA is TGTGCCAGTAGTATGGGGGCGCTGGGGACTGAAGCTTTCTTT. Translated: CASSMGALGTEAFF.

The J gene is TRBJ2-7, the V gene TRBV10-3; D is uncertain. Trimming removed 9 bases from V and 5 bases from J, with 14 bases in between. This CDR3 comprises 12 residues. Germline lookup yields CDR1 ENHRY and CDR2 SYGVKD. The CDR3 sequence is CAIRENRDEQYF. As DNA, the CDR3 is TGTGCCATAAGGGAAAACCGGGACGAGCAGTACTTC.

In this sample, this clone turned up once. The rearrangement links TRBV7-9 to TRBJ2-7, with D possibly being TRBD1 (5 bases). Deletions cut 5 bases from V and 8 bases from J, with 13 bases between. This CDR3 has 12 residues. The V gene's germline CDR1 is SEHNR and CDR2 FQNEAQ (reference sequence). This CDR3 reads CASSGAGIKQYF. CDR3 sequence (DNA): TGTGCCAGCAGCGGCGCAGGGATCAAGCAGTACTTC.

This chain connects TRBV11-1 to TRBJ1-4, with 7 bases fitting TRBD1. Looked up from germline, CDR1 is SGHAT and CDR2 is FQDESV (reference sequence). The CDR3 is 13 amino acids. J lost 5 bases, V lost 5 bases, and 2 bases had no gene match. In DNA, the CDR3 is TGTGCCAGCAGCCGGGGACAGAATGAAAAACTGTTTTTT. As protein: CASSRGQNEKLFF.